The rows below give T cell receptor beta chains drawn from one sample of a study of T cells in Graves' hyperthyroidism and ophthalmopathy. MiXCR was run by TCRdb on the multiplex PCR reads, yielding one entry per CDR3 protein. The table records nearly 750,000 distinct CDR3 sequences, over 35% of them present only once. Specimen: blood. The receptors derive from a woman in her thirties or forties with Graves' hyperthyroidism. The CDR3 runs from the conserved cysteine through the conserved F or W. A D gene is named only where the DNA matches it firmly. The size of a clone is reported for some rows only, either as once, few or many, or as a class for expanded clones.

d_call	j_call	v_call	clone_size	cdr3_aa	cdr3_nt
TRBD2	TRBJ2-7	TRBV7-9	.	CASSWATSGRYEQYF	TGTGCCAGCAGCTGGGCAACTAGCGGGAGATACGAGCAGTACTTC
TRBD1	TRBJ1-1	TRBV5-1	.	CASSWGQALNTEAFF	TGCGCCAGCAGCTGGGGACAGGCATTAAACACTGAAGCTTTCTTT
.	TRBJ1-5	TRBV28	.	CASSQREPQHF	TGTGCCAGCAGTCAAAGGGAGCCCCAGCATTTT
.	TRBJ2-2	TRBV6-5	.	CASMQRTGELFF	TGTGCCAGCATGCAGCGGACCGGGGAGCTGTTTTTT
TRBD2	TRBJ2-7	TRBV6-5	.	CASSSGAGGAYEQYF	TGTGCCAGCAGCTCTGGGGCGGGAGGGGCCTACGAGCAGTACTTC
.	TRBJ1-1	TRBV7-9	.	CASSLQGITGQSAFF	TGTGCCAGCAGCTTACAAGGGATAACAGGGCAATCAGCTTTCTTT
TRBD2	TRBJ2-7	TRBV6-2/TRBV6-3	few	CASSHLERGSEQYF	TGTGCCAGCAGCCACTTGGAGCGGGGCAGTGAGCAGTACTTC
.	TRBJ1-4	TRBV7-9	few	CASSLVPGDGKKLFF	TGTGCCAGCAGCTTAGTCCCAGGGGATGGGAAAAAACTGTTTTTT
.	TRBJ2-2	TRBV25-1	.	CASRADRGSLGELFF	TGTGCCAGCAGGGCTGACAGAGGGAGCCTGGGGGAGCTGTTTTTT
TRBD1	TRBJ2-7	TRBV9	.	CASSTGTGPLPYSYEQCF	TGTGCCAGCAGCACCGGGACAGGGCCTCTCCCTTACTCCTACGAGCAGTGCTTC
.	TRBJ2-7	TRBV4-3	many	CASSQDWTGIGSYEQYF	TGCGCCAGCAGCCAAGATTGGACGGGGATTGGATCCTACGAGCAGTACTTC
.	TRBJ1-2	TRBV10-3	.	CASSPRPGRRGGGYTF	TGTGCCAGCTCACCACGACCAGGGCGGCGGGGTGGAGGCTACACCTTC
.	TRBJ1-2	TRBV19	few	CASSDRFNYGYTF	TGTGCCAGTAGTGATCGATTTAACTATGGCTACACCTTC
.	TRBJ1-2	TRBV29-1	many	CSVAVSDYGYTF	TGCAGCGTTGCGGTCAGCGACTATGGCTACACCTTC
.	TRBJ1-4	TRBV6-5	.	CASRGGGREKLFF	TGTGCCAGTAGAGGCGGGGGGCGCGAAAAACTGTTTTTT
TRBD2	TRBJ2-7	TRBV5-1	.	CARPHWWRGDSYEQYF	TGCGCCAGACCCCATTGGTGGCGGGGGGACTCCTACGAGCAGTACTTC
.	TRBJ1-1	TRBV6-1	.	CASTSAHSAEALF	TGTGCCAGCACCTCGGCTCACTCCGCTGAAGCTCTCTTT
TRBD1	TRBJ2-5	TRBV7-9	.	CASSHRDRKETQYF	TGTGCCAGCAGCCACCGGGACAGGAAAGAGACCCAGTACTTC
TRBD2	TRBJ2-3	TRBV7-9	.	CASSRTAGGPTDTQYF	TGTGCCAGCAGCCGAACAGCGGGGGGGCCAACAGATACGCAGTATTTT
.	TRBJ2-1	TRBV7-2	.	CASSYGEQFF	TGTGCCAGCAGCTACGGGGAGCAGTTCTTC
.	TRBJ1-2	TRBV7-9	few	CASSLAPGGGGYTF	TGTGCCAGCAGCTTAGCCCCGGGAGGGGGAGGCTACACCTTC
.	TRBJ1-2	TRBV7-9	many	CASSSNIGGEGGYTF	TGTGCCAGCAGCTCAAATATCGGCGGGGAAGGTGGCTACACCTTC
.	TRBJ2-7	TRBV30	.	CAWEGGGTYEQYF	TGTGCCTGGGAGGGAGGGGGGACCTACGAGCAGTACTTC
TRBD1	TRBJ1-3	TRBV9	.	CASSQGGQDTIYF	TGTGCCAGCAGCCAAGGGGGCCAGGACACCATATATTTT
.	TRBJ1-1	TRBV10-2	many	CASSESNWGGGTEAFF	TGCGCCAGCAGTGAGTCGAATTGGGGGGGAGGCACTGAAGCTTTCTTT
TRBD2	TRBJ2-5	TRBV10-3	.	CATGTSVHGTQYF	TGTGCCACCGGGACTAGCGTCCACGGGACCCAGTACTTC
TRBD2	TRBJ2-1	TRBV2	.	CASSKVAGANEQFF	TGTGCCAGCAGTAAGGTAGCGGGGGCCAATGAGCAGTTCTTC
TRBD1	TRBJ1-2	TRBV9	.	CASSVGIDLGQGDGYTF	TGTGCCAGCAGCGTAGGAATTGACTTGGGACAGGGAGACGGCTACACCTTC
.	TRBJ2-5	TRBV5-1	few	CASSPVFAETQYF	TGCGCCAGCAGCCCAGTCTTTGCGGAGACCCAGTACTTC